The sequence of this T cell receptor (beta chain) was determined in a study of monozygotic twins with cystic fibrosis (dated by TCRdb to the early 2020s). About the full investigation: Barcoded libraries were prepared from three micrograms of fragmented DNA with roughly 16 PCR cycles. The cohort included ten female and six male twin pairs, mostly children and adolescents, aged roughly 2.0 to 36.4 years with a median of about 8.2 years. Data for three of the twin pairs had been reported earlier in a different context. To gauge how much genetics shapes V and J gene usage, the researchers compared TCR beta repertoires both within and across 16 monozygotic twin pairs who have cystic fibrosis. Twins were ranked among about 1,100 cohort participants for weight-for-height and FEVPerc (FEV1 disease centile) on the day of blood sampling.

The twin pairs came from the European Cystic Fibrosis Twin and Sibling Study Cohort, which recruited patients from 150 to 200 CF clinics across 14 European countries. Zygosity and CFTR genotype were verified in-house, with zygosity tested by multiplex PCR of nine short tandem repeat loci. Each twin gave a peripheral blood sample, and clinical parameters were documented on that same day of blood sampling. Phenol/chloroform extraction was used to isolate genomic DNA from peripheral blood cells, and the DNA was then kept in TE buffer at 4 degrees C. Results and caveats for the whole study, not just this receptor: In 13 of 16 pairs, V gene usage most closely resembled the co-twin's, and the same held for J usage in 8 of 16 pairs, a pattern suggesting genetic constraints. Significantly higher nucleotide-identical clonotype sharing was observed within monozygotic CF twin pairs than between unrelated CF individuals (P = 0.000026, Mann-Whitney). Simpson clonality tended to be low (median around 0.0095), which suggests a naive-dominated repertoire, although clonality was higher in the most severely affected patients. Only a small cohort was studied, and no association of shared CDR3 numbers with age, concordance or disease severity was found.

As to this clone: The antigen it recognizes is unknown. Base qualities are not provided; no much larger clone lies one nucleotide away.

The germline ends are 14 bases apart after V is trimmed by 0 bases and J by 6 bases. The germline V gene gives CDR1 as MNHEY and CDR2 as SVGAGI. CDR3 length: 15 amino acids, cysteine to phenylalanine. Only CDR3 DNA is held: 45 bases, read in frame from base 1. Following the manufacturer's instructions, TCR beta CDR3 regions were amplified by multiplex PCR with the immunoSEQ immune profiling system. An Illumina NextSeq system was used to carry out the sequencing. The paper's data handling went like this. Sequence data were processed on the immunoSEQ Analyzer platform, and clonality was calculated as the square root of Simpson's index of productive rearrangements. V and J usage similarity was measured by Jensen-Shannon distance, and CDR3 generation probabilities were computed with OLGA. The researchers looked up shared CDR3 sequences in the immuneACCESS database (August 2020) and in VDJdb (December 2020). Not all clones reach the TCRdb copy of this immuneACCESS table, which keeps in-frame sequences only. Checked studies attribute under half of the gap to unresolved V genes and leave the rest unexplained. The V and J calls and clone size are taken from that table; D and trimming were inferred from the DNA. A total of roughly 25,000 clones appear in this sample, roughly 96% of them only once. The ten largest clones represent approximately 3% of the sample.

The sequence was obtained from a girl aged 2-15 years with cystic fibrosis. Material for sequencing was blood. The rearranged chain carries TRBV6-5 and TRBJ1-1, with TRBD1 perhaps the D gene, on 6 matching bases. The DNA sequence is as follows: TGTGCCAGCAGTTACTCTGCCTATCCAGGGGCTGAAGCTTTCTTT. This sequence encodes CASSYSAYPGAEAFF.